The present TCR beta chain was sequenced within a study of blood T cell repertoires in COVID-19. On the study more broadly: Specimens from acute and convalescent COVID-19 originated in the United States, Italy and Spain.

Sequenced by immunoSEQ multiplex PCR; TCRdb stores in-frame clones only, minus some. The table lists more than 25,000 clones, 81% of them singletons. This clone was counted a single time. The CDR3 spans 14 residues. Germline CDR1 is SGHTA and CDR2 is FQGTGA. V lost 5 bases to trimming and J lost 5 bases, with 15 bases between them. Sequencing used peripheral blood. The rearrangement uses TRBV7-3 and TRBJ2-5, with D maybe TRBD1 (6 bases). This clonotype was obtained from a man between 50 and 59 years old with active or convalescent COVID-19. CDR3 residues: CASSVDFRGETQYF. CDR3 sequence (DNA): TGTGCCAGCAGCGTCGATTTCAGGGGCGAGACCCAGTACTTC.